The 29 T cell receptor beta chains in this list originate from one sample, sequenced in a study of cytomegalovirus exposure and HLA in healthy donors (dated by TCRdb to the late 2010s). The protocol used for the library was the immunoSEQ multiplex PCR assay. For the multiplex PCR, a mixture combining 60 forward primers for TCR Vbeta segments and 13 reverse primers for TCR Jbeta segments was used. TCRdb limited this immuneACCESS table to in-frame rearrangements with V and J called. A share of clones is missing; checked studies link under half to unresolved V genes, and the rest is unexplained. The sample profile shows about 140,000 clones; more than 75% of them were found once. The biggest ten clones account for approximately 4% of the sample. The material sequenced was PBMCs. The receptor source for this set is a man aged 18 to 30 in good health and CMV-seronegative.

The chain's CDR3 is CASRGQPYEQYF. DNA for the CDR3: TGTGCCAGCAGGGGCCAGCCCTACGAGCAGTACTTC. The chain joins TRBV27 to TRBJ2-7; D is undetermined. The CDR3 contains 12 residues. Between the trimmed V and J ends, which lost 6 bases and 2 bases, there was a span of 8 bases. Germline loops: CDR1 MNHEY, CDR2 SMNVEV (reference sequence).

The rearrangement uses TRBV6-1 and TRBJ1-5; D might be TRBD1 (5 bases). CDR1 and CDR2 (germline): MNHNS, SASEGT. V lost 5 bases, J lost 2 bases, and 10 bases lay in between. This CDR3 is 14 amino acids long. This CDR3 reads CASSWGRGNQPQHF. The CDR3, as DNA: TGTGCCAGCAGTTGGGGCAGGGGCAATCAGCCCCAGCATTTT.

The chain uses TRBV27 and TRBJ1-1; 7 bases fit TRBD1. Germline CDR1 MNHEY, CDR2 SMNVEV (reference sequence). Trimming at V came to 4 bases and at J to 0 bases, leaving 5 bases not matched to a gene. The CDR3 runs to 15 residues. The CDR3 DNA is TGTGCCAGCAGTTCGGGAACAGGGGTGAACACTGAAGCTTTCTTT. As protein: CASSSGTGVNTEAFF.

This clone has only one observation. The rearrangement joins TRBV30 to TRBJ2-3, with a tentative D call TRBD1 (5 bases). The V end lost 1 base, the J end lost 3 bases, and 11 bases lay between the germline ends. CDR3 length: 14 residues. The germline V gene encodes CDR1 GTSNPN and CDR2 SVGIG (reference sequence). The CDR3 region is CAWSGGQKTDTQYF. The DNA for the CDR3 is TGTGCCTGGAGTGGAGGACAAAAGACAGATACGCAGTATTTT.

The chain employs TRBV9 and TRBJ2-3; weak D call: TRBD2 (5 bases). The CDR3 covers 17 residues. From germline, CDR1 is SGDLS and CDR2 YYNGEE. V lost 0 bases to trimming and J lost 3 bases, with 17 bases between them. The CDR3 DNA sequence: TGTGCCAGCAGCGTAGTACCTGCCGGGATGGCGACAGATACGCAGTATTTT. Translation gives CASSVVPAGMATDTQYF.

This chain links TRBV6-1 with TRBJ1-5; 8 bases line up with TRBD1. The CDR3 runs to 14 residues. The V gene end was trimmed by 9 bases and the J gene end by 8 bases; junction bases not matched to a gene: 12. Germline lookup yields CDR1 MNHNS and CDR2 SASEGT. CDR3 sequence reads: CASRQGRISKPQHF. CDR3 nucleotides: TGTGCCAGTCGACAGGGGCGGATTTCCAAGCCCCAGCATTTT.

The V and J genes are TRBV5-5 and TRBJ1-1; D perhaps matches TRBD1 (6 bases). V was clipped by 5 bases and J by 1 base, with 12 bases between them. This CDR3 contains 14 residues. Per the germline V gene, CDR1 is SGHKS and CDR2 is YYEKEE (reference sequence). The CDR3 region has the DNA TGTGCCAGCAGTGTGACAGGACGGAACACTGAAGCTTTCTTT. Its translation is CASSVTGRNTEAFF.

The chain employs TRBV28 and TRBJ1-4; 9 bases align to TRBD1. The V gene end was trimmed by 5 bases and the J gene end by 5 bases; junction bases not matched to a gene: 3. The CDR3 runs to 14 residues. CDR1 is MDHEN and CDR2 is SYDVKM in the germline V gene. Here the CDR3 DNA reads TGTGCCAGCAGTCCCGGACAGGGGAATGAAAAACTGTTTTTT. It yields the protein CASSPGQGNEKLFF. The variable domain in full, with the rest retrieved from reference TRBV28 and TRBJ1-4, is DVKVTQSSRYLVKRTGEKVFLECVQDMDHENMFWYRQDPGLGLRLIYFSYDVKMKEKGDIPEGYSVSREKKERFSLILESASTNQTSMYLCASSPGQGNEKLFFGSGTQLSVL.

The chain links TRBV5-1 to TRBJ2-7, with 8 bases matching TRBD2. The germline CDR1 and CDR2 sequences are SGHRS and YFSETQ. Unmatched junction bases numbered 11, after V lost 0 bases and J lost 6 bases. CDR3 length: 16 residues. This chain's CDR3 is CASSLDPAGESGEQYF. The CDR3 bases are TGCGCCAGCAGCTTGGATCCAGCGGGAGAGAGTGGCGAGCAGTACTTC.

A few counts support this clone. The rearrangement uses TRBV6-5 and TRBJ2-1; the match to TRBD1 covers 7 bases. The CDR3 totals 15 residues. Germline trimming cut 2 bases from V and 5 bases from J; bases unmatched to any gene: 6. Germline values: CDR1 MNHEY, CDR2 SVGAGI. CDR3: CASSYRGQANNEQFF. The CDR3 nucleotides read TGTGCCAGCAGTTACCGCGGACAGGCCAACAATGAGCAGTTCTTC.

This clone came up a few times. The CDR3 DNA reads TGTGCCAGCAGCGTGGGGCCAGGGAATTCACCCCTCCACTTT. This sequence encodes CASSVGPGNSPLHF. This sequence joins TRBV9 and TRBJ1-6, with a weak D call TRBD1 (5 bases). V was cut by 2 bases and J by 7 bases, with 10 bases left in between. The V gene's germline CDR1 is SGDLS and CDR2 YYNGEE. This CDR3 has 14 amino acids.

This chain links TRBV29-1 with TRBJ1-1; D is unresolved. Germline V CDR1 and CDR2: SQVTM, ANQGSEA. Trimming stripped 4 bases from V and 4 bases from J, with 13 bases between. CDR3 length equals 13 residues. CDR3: CSVVSGFRTEAFF. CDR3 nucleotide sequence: TGCAGCGTTGTATCGGGTTTTCGCACTGAAGCTTTCTTT.

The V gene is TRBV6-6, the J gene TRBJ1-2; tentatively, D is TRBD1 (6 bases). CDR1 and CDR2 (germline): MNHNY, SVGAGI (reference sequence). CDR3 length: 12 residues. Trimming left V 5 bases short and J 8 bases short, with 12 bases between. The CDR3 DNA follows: TGTGCCAGCAGTCCAGGGGTTGGCGGCTACACCTTC. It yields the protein CASSPGVGGYTF.

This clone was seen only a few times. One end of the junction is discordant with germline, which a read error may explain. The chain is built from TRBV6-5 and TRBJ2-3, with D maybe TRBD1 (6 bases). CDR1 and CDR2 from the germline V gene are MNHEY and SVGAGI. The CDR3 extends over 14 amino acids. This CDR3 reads CASSYVGGTDTQYF. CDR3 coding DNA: TGTGCCAGCAGTTACGTTGGGGGCACGGATACGCAGTATTTT.

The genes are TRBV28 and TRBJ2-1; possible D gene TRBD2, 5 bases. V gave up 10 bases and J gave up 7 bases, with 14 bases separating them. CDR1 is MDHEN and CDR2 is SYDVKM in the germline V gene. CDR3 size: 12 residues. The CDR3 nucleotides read TGTGCCATCAAGAGGGCGCGGAATGAGCAGTTCTTC. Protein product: CAIKRARNEQFF.

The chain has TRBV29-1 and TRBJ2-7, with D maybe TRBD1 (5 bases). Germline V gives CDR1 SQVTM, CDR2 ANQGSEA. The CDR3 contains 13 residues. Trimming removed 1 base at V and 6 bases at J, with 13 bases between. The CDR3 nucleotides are TGCAGCGTTGAAGGGATGGACATCTCCGAGCAGTACTTC. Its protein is CSVEGMDISEQYF.

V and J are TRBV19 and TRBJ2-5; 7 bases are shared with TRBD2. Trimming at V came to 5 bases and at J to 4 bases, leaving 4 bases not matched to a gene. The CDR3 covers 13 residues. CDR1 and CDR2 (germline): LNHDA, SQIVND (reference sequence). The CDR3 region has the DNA TGTGCCAGTAGTCCTAGCGGCCCAGAGACCCAGTACTTC. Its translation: CASSPSGPETQYF.

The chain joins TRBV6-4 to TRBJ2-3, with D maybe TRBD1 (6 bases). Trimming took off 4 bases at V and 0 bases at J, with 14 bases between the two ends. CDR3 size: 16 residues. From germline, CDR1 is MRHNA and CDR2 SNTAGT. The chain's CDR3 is CASSGGQSPSTDTQYF. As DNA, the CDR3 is TGTGCCAGCAGTGGCGGACAGTCACCTAGCACAGATACGCAGTATTTT.

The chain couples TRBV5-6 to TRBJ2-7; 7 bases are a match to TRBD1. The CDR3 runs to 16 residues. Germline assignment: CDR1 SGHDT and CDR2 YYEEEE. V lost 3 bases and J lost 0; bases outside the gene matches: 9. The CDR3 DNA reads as TGTGCCAGCAGCTATTACAGGGGTCAAAACTCCTACGAGCAGTACTTC. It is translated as CASSYYRGQNSYEQYF.

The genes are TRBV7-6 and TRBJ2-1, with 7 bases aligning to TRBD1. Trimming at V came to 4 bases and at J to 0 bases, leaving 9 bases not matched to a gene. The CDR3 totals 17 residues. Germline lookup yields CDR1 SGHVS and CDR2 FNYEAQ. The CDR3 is CASSSRQGSYSYNEQFF. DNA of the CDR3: TGTGCCAGCAGCTCGAGACAGGGCTCATACTCCTACAATGAGCAGTTCTTC.

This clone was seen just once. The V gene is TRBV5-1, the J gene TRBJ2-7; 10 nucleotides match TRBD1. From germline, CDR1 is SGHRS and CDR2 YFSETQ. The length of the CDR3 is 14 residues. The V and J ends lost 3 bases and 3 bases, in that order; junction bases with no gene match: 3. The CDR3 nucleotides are TGCGCCAGCAGCTCGGGACAGGGGTACTACGAGCAGTACTTC. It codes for CASSSGQGYYEQYF.

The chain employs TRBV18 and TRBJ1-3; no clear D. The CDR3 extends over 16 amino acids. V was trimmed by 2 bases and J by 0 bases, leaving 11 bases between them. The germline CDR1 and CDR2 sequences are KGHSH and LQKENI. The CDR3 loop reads CASSPRAGPSGNTIYF. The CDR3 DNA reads TGTGCCAGCTCACCAAGAGCGGGTCCCTCTGGAAACACCATATATTTT. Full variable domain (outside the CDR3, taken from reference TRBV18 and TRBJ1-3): NAGVMQNPRHLVRRRGQEARLRCSPMKGHSHVYWYRQLPEEGLKFMVYLQKENIIDESGMPKERFSAEFPKEGPSILRIQQVVRGDSAAYFCASSPRAGPSGNTIYFGEGSWLTVV.

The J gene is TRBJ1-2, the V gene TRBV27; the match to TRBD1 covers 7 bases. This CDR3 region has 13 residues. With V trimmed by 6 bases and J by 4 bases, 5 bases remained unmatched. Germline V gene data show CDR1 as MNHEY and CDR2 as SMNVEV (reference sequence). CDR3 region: CASRTTGSYGYTF. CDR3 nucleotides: TGTGCCAGCAGGACGACAGGGAGCTATGGCTACACCTTC.

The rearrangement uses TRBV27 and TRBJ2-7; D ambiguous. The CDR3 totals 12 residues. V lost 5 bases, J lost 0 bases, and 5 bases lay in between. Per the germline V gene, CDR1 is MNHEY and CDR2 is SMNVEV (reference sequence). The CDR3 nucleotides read TGTGCCAGCAGTCCTCCCTCCTACGAGCAGTACTTC. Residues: CASSPPSYEQYF.

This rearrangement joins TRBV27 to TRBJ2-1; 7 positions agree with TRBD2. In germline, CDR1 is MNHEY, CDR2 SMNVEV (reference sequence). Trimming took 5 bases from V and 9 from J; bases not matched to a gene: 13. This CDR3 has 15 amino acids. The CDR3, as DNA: TGTGCCAGCAGTCCCGCGACTAGCCCGCGGGTTGAGCAGTTCTTC. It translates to CASSPATSPRVEQFF.

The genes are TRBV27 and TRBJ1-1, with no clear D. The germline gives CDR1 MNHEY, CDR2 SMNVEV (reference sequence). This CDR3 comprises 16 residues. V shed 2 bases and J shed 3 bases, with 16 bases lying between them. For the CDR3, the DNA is TGTGCCAGCAGTTTAATCGGAGGCGGTCGGTACACTGAAGCTTTCTTT. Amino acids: CASSLIGGGRYTEAFF.

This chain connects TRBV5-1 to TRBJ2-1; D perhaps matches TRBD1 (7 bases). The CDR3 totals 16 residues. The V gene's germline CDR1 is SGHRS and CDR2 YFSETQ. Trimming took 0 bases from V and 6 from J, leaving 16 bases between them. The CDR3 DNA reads TGCGCCAGCAGCTTGGGCGTATGGCAGGGGGGCAATGAGCAGTTCTTC. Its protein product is CASSLGVWQGGNEQFF.

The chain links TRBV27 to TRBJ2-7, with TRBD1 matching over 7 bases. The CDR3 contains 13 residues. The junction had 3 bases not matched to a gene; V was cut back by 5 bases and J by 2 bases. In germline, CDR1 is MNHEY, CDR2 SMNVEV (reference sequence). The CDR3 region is CASSTGATYEQYF. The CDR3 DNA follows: TGTGCCAGCAGTACAGGGGCGACCTACGAGCAGTACTTC.

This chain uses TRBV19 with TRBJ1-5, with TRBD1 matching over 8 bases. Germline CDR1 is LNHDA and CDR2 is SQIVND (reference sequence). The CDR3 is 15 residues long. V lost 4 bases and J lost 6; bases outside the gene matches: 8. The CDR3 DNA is TGTGCCAGTAGTAAGCAGGGGGCGCAGGGTCAGCCCCAGCATTTT. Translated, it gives CASSKQGAQGQPQHF.